A single sample gave rise to the 8 T cell receptor beta chains below, sequenced in a study of blood T cell repertoires in COVID-19. The repertoire was sequenced with immunoSEQ multiplex PCR; TCRdb's copy has only in-frame clones and lacks some. The table records fewer than 450,000 clones, approximately 89% of them present only once. Sequencing was carried out using peripheral blood. Receptors were obtained from a woman in her late teens or twenties who had recovered from COVID-19.

The chain combines TRBV6-6 with TRBJ2-2; 9 bases map to TRBD1. Losses at the gene ends were 10 bases for V and 11 bases for J; bases not matched to a gene: 11. This CDR3 has 13 amino acids. Germline CDR1 is MNHNY and CDR2 is SVGAGI (reference sequence). The CDR3, as DNA: TGTGCCATCCGTCCCGGGACAGGGACCGAGCTGTTTTTT. Protein: CAIRPGTGTELFF.

The V and J genes are TRBV7-9 and TRBJ2-7; 7 bases fit TRBD1. This CDR3 spans 12 amino acids. CDR1 is SEHNR and CDR2 is FQNEAQ in the germline V gene (reference sequence). V gave up 5 bases and J gave up 6 bases; unmatched junction bases: 4. This CDR3 reads CASSLTGAEQYV. CDR3 nucleotides: TGTGCCAGCAGCCTCACAGGGGCCGAGCAGTACGTC.

V is TRBV18 and J is TRBJ2-1; 9 nucleotides line up with TRBD2. Germline V gene sequence: CDR1 KGHSH, CDR2 LQKENI. CDR3 length: 17 residues. The V segment lost 1 base and the J segment 3 bases; nucleotides outside the gene matches: 7. The CDR3 coding sequence is TGTGCCAGCTCACCACTCCCTGCGGGAGGGAGCTACAATGAGCAGTTCTTC. Amino acids: CASSPLPAGGSYNEQFF.

The chain joins TRBV25-1 to TRBJ2-1, with 11 bases identical to TRBD2. V gave up 1 base and J gave up 5 bases; unmatched junction bases: 7. The CDR3 spans 17 residues. Germline V CDR1 and CDR2: MGHDK, SYGVNS. CDR3 DNA: TGTGCCAGCAGTGAATCGCCGACTAGCGGGACCGACAATGAGCAGTTCTTC. This codes for CASSESPTSGTDNEQFF.

The chain joins TRBV6-5 to TRBJ2-1; the match to TRBD2 covers 7 bases. Germline trimming cut 2 bases from V and 9 bases from J; bases unmatched to any gene: 10. CDR1 and CDR2 (germline): MNHEY, SVGAGI. This CDR3 spans 15 amino acids. The CDR3 reads CASSYGAGAAGEQFF. The CDR3 nucleotides are TGTGCCAGCAGTTACGGGGCGGGAGCAGCTGGTGAGCAGTTCTTC.

The genes are TRBV4-1 and TRBJ2-3; D perhaps matches TRBD1 (5 bases). The V and J ends lost 0 bases and 4 bases respectively, with 20 bases between them. The CDR3 has 18 residues. The germline gives CDR1 MGHRA, CDR2 YSYEKL. CDR3 nucleotides: TGCGCCAGCAGCCAAGAACCCGGGCCCCAGGGATTTCCAGATACGCAGTATTTT. Translating it yields CASSQEPGPQGFPDTQYF.

The CDR3 reads CASSPDPSSGSVETQYF. The CDR3 nucleotides read TGCGCCAGCAGCCCGGACCCCAGTAGCGGGAGCGTGGAGACCCAGTACTTC. This chain connects TRBV5-1 to TRBJ2-5, with TRBD2 identical over 9 bases. The CDR3 has 17 amino acids. V lost 4 bases and J lost 5; bases outside the gene matches: 15. Germline lookup yields CDR1 SGHRS and CDR2 YFSETQ.

The rearrangement uses TRBV4-3 and TRBJ2-2; D unresolved. Trimming pared 0 bases from V and 6 bases from J, leaving 11 bases between. The length of the CDR3 is 15 residues. Germline V gene lookup returns CDR1 LGHNA and CDR2 YSLEER. The CDR3 region has the DNA TGCGCCAGCAGCCAAGACTACAGTTTCCCCGGGGAGCTGTTTTTT. This sequence encodes CASSQDYSFPGELFF.